These T cell receptor beta chains were read from a single sample in a study of blood T cell repertoires in COVID-19. Clones were read by immunoSEQ multiplex PCR, and TCRdb kept only the in-frame ones, dropping some. The sample has 200,000 to 300,000 clones; about 86% are singletons. Sequencing input: peripheral blood. The receptors originated from a man younger than 40 with active or convalescent COVID-19. Both conserved end residues are part of each CDR3. Fields, in order: D gene, V gene, clone size, J gene, CDR3 protein, CDR3 DNA. A D gene is named only where the DNA matches it firmly. Size tells how often a clone was seen (once, few, many) or the class of an expanded clone, and some rows leave it out.

>TRBD1|TRBV27|NA|TRBJ1-2
CASRRGQGYGYTF
TGTGCCAGCAGGCGTGGACAGGGTTATGGCTACACCTTC
>NA|TRBV4-2|NA|TRBJ1-2
CASSQDRTGDYGYTF
TGTGCCAGCAGCCAAGACAGGACGGGGGACTATGGCTACACCTTC
>TRBD1|TRBV5-4|once|TRBJ2-2
CASSSPGQGAVTGELFF
TGTGCCAGCAGCTCCCCGGGACAGGGGGCCGTCACCGGGGAGCTGTTTTTT
>TRBD2|TRBV9|NA|TRBJ2-1
CASSVDPLAAGVYNEQFF
TGTGCCAGCAGCGTAGACCCTTTGGCAGCGGGGGTTTACAATGAGCAGTTCTTC
>NA|TRBV5-5|few|TRBJ2-3
CASSLAETDTQYF
TGTGCCAGCAGCTTAGCGGAGACAGATACGCAGTATTTT
>NA|TRBV11-1|NA|TRBJ1-1
CASSLNRMNTEAFF
TGTGCCAGCAGCTTGAACAGGATGAACACTGAAGCTTTCTTT
>NA|TRBV27|NA|TRBJ1-1
CASKDRQNTEAFF
TGTGCCAGCAAGGACAGACAGAACACTGAAGCTTTCTTT
>TRBD2|TRBV13|once|TRBJ2-7
CASSLQTSPYEQYF
TGTGCCAGCAGCTTACAGACTAGCCCCTACGAGCAGTACTTC
>NA|TRBV27|once|TRBJ2-7
CASSLSPGLASYEQYF
TGTGCCAGCAGTTTATCCCCGGGACTGGCCTCCTACGAGCAGTACTTC
>NA|TRBV5-5|once|TRBJ2-3
CASSFGTDTQYF
TGTGCCAGCAGCTTCGGCACAGATACGCAGTATTTT
>TRBD1|TRBV5-4|NA|TRBJ2-3
CASSFFSEDRSDTQYF
TGTGCCAGCAGCTTTTTTTCTGAGGACAGGTCGGATACGCAGTATTTT
>TRBD1|TRBV7-8|few|TRBJ1-5
CASSPRMSQGEGPQHF
TGTGCCAGCAGCCCCCGGATGTCACAGGGGGAAGGGCCCCAGCATTTT
>NA|TRBV7-8|NA|TRBJ2-2
CASSFQRAPLNTGELFF
TGTGCCAGCAGCTTTCAGCGGGCTCCCTTGAACACCGGGGAGCTGTTTTTT
>NA|TRBV9|NA|TRBJ1-2
CASSARSGYLSPLGYTF
TGTGCCAGCAGCGCAAGGTCGGGGTACCTTTCACCCCTTGGCTACACCTTC
>NA|TRBV11-2|NA|TRBJ1-1
CASSLFLGRNTEAFF
TGTGCCAGCAGCTTATTCTTGGGGAGGAACACTGAAGCTTTCTTT
>NA|TRBV4-2|NA|TRBJ1-1
CASSQEGTGRGREAFF
TGTGCCAGCAGCCAAGAAGGTACGGGGAGGGGACGGGAAGCTTTCTTT
>NA|TRBV4-3|NA|TRBJ2-1
CASSQAPGDEQFF
TGCGCCAGCAGCCAAGCTCCGGGAGATGAGCAGTTCTTC
>NA|TRBV7-2|NA|TRBJ2-3
CASSSDRLSTDTQYF
TGTGCCAGCAGCTCCGACAGGCTGTCCACAGATACGCAGTATTTT
>TRBD1|TRBV30|NA|TRBJ1-5
CAWDRGRRSNQPQHF
TGTGCCTGGGACAGGGGGCGCAGGAGCAATCAGCCCCAGCATTTT
>NA|TRBV2|NA|TRBJ2-4
CASSDGGSKNIQYF
TGTGCCAGCAGTGATGGGGGCTCCAAAAACATTCAGTACTTC
>NA|TRBV12-3/TRBV12-4|NA|TRBJ1-1
CASKQALNTEAFF
TGTGCCTCCAAGCAAGCCTTGAACACTGAAGCTTTCTTT
>NA|TRBV5-1|NA|TRBJ1-1
CASSRDTVDEAFF
TGCGCCAGCAGCCGGGACACGGTTGATGAAGCTTTCTTT
>NA|TRBV5-6|NA|TRBJ2-2
CASSPGVASSVNTGELFF
TGTGCCAGCAGCCCTGGAGTCGCGTCTAGCGTCAACACCGGGGAGCTGTTTTTT